The 26 T cell receptor beta chains in this list originate from one sample, sequenced in a study of cytomegalovirus exposure and HLA in healthy donors. The repertoire was sequenced with immunoSEQ multiplex PCR; TCRdb's copy has only in-frame clones and lacks some. In the table there are around 190,000 clones, more than 70% of which are singletons. Specimen: PBMCs. These receptors all stem from a woman aged 18-29 years in good health and CMV-seronegative.

The chain links TRBV18 to TRBJ1-5; 9 nucleotides align to TRBD1. This CDR3 is built from 16 residues. Per the germline V gene, CDR1 is KGHSH and CDR2 is LQKENI. Losses at the gene ends were 3 bases for V and 5 bases for J; bases not matched to a gene: 8. In DNA, the CDR3 is TGTGCCAGCTCACCTGTCAGGGACAGGGCGTATCAGCCCCAGCATTTT. Encoded protein: CASSPVRDRAYQPQHF.

The chain employs TRBV5-1 and TRBJ1-2; TRBD1 agrees at 7 bases. Germline CDR1 reads SGHRS; CDR2 reads YFSETQ. The CDR3 consists of 13 residues. The V and J ends lost 4 bases and 8 bases, in that order; junction bases with no gene match: 8. The CDR3 DNA reads TGCGCCAGCAGCCCGCTGACAGGGTGGGGCTACACCTTC. Its translation is CASSPLTGWGYTF.

The rearrangement uses TRBV9 and TRBJ2-1, with D possibly matching TRBD2 (6 bases). There are 15 residues in the CDR3. V lost 4 bases, J lost 0 bases, and 11 bases lay in between. Per germline, CDR1 SGDLS and CDR2 YYNGEE. The CDR3 spells CASSFSGVSYNEQFF. As DNA, the CDR3 is TGTGCCAGCAGCTTTAGCGGCGTCTCCTACAATGAGCAGTTCTTC. The full variable domain, rest sourced from reference TRBV9 and TRBJ2-1, is DSGVTQTPKHLITATGQRVTLRCSPRSGDLSVYWYQQSLDQGLQFLIQYYNGEERAKGNILERFSAQQFPDLHSELNLSSLELGDSALYFCASSFSGVSYNEQFFGPGTRLTVL.

The CDR3: CASSSAYEQYF. DNA for the CDR3: TGTGCCAGCAGCTCGGCCTACGAGCAGTACTTC. The V gene is TRBV4-2, the J gene TRBJ2-7; D is undetermined. From germline, CDR1 is LGHNA and CDR2 YNFKEQ. V lost 5 bases to trimming and J lost 2 bases, with 4 bases between them. The length of the CDR3 is 11 residues.

CDR3 DNA: TGTGCCAGCAGCCAAGATAAACTAGCAGATACGCAGTATTTT. Residues: CASSQDKLADTQYF. The chain joins TRBV4-2 to TRBJ2-3; a weak D match, TRBD2 (5 bases). The CDR3 consists of 14 residues. V shed 0 bases and J shed 4 bases, with 8 bases lying between them. Germline CDR1 is LGHNA and CDR2 is YNFKEQ.

The chain uses TRBV5-4 and TRBJ1-6; 8 nucleotides line up with TRBD1. Germline CDR1 SGHNT, CDR2 YYREEE (reference sequence). The CDR3 extends over 16 amino acids. V was clipped by 0 bases and J by 5 bases; unmatched bases: 4. The DNA of the CDR3 is TGTGCCAGCAGCTTGGCAGGGGGCATGAATAATTCACCCCTCCACTTT. This translates into CASSLAGGMNNSPLHF.

The CDR3 spells CASSFGLAANTGELFF. CDR3 bases: TGTGCCAGCAGCTTCGGACTAGCGGCGAACACCGGGGAGCTGTTTTTT. The chain uses TRBV7-2 and TRBJ2-2, with 10 positions matching TRBD2. The CDR3 is 16 amino acids. CDR1 is SGHTA, CDR2 FQGNSA, per germline. The V and J ends lost 3 bases and 0 bases, in that order; junction bases with no gene match: 1.

This rearrangement joins TRBV5-1 to TRBJ1-2; no reliable D call. The CDR3 consists of 15 residues. With 0 bases removed from V and 0 bases from J, the gap between germline ends came to 9 bases. From germline, CDR1 is SGHRS and CDR2 YFSETQ. CDR3 loop: CASSLELKPNYGYTF. As DNA, the CDR3 is TGCGCCAGCAGCTTGGAACTGAAGCCTAACTATGGCTACACCTTC.

The chain links TRBV4-1 to TRBJ1-4; possible D gene TRBD1, 6 bases. Germline V gives CDR1 MGHRA, CDR2 YSYEKL. The ends were cut back, 1 base at V and 10 bases at J, with 13 bases in the middle. The CDR3 is made up of 14 amino acids. The CDR3 reads CASSQVSSGAKLFF. The CDR3 DNA reads TGCGCCAGCAGCCAAGTTAGTTCAGGGGCAAAACTGTTTTTT.

This clone appeared a single time. The chain joins TRBV19 to TRBJ2-1, with D possibly being TRBD1 (7 bases). The V end was cut by 0 bases, the J end by 0 bases, with 18 bases between. Germline CDR1 LNHDA, CDR2 SQIVND (reference sequence). The CDR3 covers 19 residues. The CDR3 sequence: CASSIERYEQGGSYNEQFF. The CDR3 bases are TGTGCCAGTAGTATAGAACGGTACGAGCAGGGGGGCTCCTACAATGAGCAGTTCTTC. The full variable domain, with the rest looked up from reference TRBV19 and TRBJ2-1, is DGGITQSPKYLFRKEGQNVTLSCEQNLNHDAMYWYRQDPGQGLRLIYYSQIVNDFQKGDIAEGYSVSREKKESFPLTVTSAQKNPTAFYLCASSIERYEQGGSYNEQFFGPGTRLTVL.

The J gene is TRBJ1-4, the V gene TRBV5-4; TRBD1 aligns across 9 bases. V lost 0 bases, J lost 5 bases, and 5 bases stayed unmatched. The CDR3 runs to 16 residues. The germline V gene has CDR1 SGHNT and CDR2 YYREEE (reference sequence). The CDR3 sequence: CASSLGTGAQNEKLFF. For the CDR3, the DNA is TGTGCCAGCAGCTTGGGGACAGGGGCCCAAAATGAAAAACTGTTTTTT.

J is TRBJ1-5 and V is TRBV2; the match to TRBD1 covers 10 bases. The CDR3 spans 15 residues. V shed 6 bases, J shed 4 bases, and the junction held 6 bases outside the gene matches. In germline, CDR1 is SNHLY, CDR2 FYNNEI. CDR3 coding DNA: TGTGCCAGCAGCCCCGAGGACAGGGGGAATCAGCCCCAGCATTTT. Its translation is CASSPEDRGNQPQHF.

J is TRBJ2-2 and V is TRBV4-1; a weak D match, TRBD2 (5 bases). The V and J ends lost 4 bases and 6 bases respectively, with 18 bases between them. The CDR3 covers 16 residues. CDR1 MGHRA and CDR2 YSYEKL come from the germline V gene. CDR3 amino acids: CASSPRTRGRAGELFF. In nucleotides, the CDR3 is TGCGCCAGCAGCCCGAGGACTCGAGGCCGTGCCGGGGAGCTGTTTTTT.

The chain has TRBV4-1 and TRBJ1-2; no firm D call. In germline, CDR1 is MGHRA, CDR2 YSYEKL. V was clipped by 1 base and J by 3 bases, with 12 bases between them. CDR3 length: 15 residues. CDR3 nucleotide sequence: TGCGCCAGCAGCCAAGTTGCAGAGGATCACTATGGCTACACCTTC. Its protein product is CASSQVAEDHYGYTF.

The chain employs TRBV6-1 and TRBJ2-5, with 8 bases aligning to TRBD2. The germline V gene encodes CDR1 MNHNS and CDR2 SASEGT. J lost 2 bases, V lost 4 bases, and 9 bases had no gene match. The CDR3 consists of 16 residues. CDR3 in amino acids: CASSGTLAGIQETQYF. In DNA, the CDR3 is TGTGCCAGCAGTGGGACGTTAGCGGGAATACAAGAGACCCAGTACTTC.

This clone was recorded a few times. The V call is TRBV6-1, the J call TRBJ1-2; possible D gene TRBD1, 5 bases. Germline V gene lookup returns CDR1 MNHNS and CDR2 SASEGT. This CDR3 has 15 amino acids. V dropped 4 bases and J dropped 8 bases, with 20 bases sitting between them. The CDR3 bases are TGTGCCAGCAGTGTAGCAGAGGCGGGGGTAGGCGGCTACACCTTC. Amino acids: CASSVAEAGVGGYTF.

The chain combines TRBV9 with TRBJ1-2, with TRBD1 identical over 11 bases. V was pared by 0 bases and J by 6 bases, with 4 bases of the junction left unmatched. This CDR3 comprises 15 residues. Germline V lookup: CDR1 SGDLS, CDR2 YYNGEE. This chain's CDR3 is CASSVEDRGRHGYTF. In DNA form, the CDR3 reads TGTGCCAGCAGCGTAGAGGACAGGGGGCGTCATGGCTACACCTTC.

This clone was detected many times. The V and J genes are TRBV13 and TRBJ2-7; 9 positions agree with TRBD1. V was pared by 4 bases and J by 5 bases, with 15 bases of the junction left unmatched. CDR3 length: 17 residues. Germline V lookup: CDR1 PRHDT, CDR2 FYEKMQ (reference sequence). The CDR3 DNA sequence: TGTGCCAGCAGCTCCCAATTTTCCGGGACAGGGACCCACGAGCAGTACTTC. As protein: CASSSQFSGTGTHEQYF.

This chain connects TRBV7-3 to TRBJ2-1; the D gene is possibly TRBD2 (5 bases). Germline V gene data show CDR1 as SGHTA and CDR2 as FQGTGA. V lost 5 bases and J lost 2, with 7 bases in between. The CDR3 totals 13 residues. CDR3 bases: TGTGCCAGCAGCCCCGGGACCTACAATGAGCAGTTCTTC. Its protein is CASSPGTYNEQFF.

The gene calls are TRBV6-5 and TRBJ2-3; 9 bases line up with TRBD1. Germline assignment: CDR1 MNHEY and CDR2 SVGAGI. Unmatched junction bases numbered 3, after V lost 0 bases and J lost 5 bases. The CDR3 totals 15 residues. The CDR3 DNA sequence: TGTGCCAGCAGTTACTCTGGGACAGGGTTAGATACGCAGTATTTT. It specifies CASSYSGTGLDTQYF.

This chain joins TRBV4-2 and TRBJ2-1, with 8 bases aligning to TRBD1. The germline CDR1 and CDR2 sequences are LGHNA and YNFKEQ. Trimming cost V 0 bases and J 6 bases; bases outside gene matches: 7. The length of the CDR3 is 16 residues. The CDR3 DNA reads TGTGCCAGCAGCCAAGATACAGGGGGTACGGGCAATGAGCAGTTCTTC. As protein: CASSQDTGGTGNEQFF.

The V call is TRBV5-4, the J call TRBJ1-2; 7 nucleotides align to TRBD1. V lost 2 bases to trimming and J lost 2 bases; unmatched junction nucleotides: 0. CDR3 length: 13 residues. Germline CDR1 is SGHNT and CDR2 is YYREEE (reference sequence). The CDR3 coding sequence is TGTGCCAGCAGCTTACAGGGGAACTATGGCTACACCTTC. It is translated as CASSLQGNYGYTF.

V is TRBV6-6 and J is TRBJ2-7, with 10 bases matching TRBD1. This CDR3 has 14 residues. V shed 2 bases and J 5 bases; nucleotides not matched to a gene: 3. Germline assignment: CDR1 MNHNY and CDR2 SVGAGI (reference sequence). The CDR3 DNA reads TGTGCCAGCAGTTACGACAGGGGGCTGAACGAGCAGTACTTC. Its protein product is CASSYDRGLNEQYF.

The V and J genes are TRBV7-2 and TRBJ2-4; D uncertain. CDR3 size: 14 residues. V dropped 5 bases and J dropped 8 bases, with 16 bases sitting between them. Germline values: CDR1 SGHTA, CDR2 FQGNSA. CDR3 in amino acids: CASSPDYNSDIQYF. CDR3 DNA: TGTGCCAGCAGCCCCGATTATAACAGTGACATTCAGTACTTC.

The chain has TRBV6-4 and TRBJ2-1, with 9 bases identical to TRBD2. Unmatched junction bases numbered 3, after V lost 1 base and J lost 5 bases. This CDR3 spans 15 amino acids. Germline CDR1 MRHNA, CDR2 SNTAGT. The CDR3 spells CASSDLAGANNEQFF. CDR3 DNA: TGTGCCAGCAGTGACTTAGCGGGAGCCAACAATGAGCAGTTCTTC.

The rearrangement links TRBV9 to TRBJ2-1; 7 bases fit TRBD2. Germline V gene data show CDR1 as SGDLS and CDR2 as YYNGEE. The CDR3 runs 16 residues. J lost 7 bases, V lost 0 bases, and 10 bases had no gene match. Here the CDR3 DNA reads TGTGCCAGCAGCGTAGGTTTAAGCGGGGATCGAAATGAGCAGTTCTTC. Protein sequence: CASSVGLSGDRNEQFF.